This T cell receptor beta chain was recovered during a study of blood T cell repertoires in COVID-19. CDR1 is LGHNA, CDR2 YSLEER, per germline. The CDR3 runs 18 residues. After removal of 3 bases from V and 1 base from J, the junction contained 7 bases not matched to a gene. TCRdb's table, derived via immunoSEQ multiplex PCR, lists solely in-frame clones and lacks some. Of about 150,000 clones in the sample, around 86% were seen once. Sequenced material: peripheral blood. The chain employs TRBV4-3 and TRBJ2-2, with 11 bases matching TRBD2. This receptor was identified in an elderly woman with COVID-19, enrolled during active disease. The CDR3 coding sequence is TGCGCCAGCAGCCACAGGGGGCTAGCGGGAGGGAACACCGGGGAGCTGTTTTTT. This encodes CASSHRGLAGGNTGELFF.